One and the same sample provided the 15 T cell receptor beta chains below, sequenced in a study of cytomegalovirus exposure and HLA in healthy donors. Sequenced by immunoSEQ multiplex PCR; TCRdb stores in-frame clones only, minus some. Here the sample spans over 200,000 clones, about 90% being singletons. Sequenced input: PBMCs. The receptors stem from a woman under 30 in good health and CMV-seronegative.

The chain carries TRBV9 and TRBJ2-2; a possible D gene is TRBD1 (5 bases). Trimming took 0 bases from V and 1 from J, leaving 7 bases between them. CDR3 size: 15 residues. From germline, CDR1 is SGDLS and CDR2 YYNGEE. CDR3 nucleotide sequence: TGTGCCAGCAGCGTAGGAGGACAGAACACCGGGGAGCTGTTTTTT. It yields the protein CASSVGGQNTGELFF.

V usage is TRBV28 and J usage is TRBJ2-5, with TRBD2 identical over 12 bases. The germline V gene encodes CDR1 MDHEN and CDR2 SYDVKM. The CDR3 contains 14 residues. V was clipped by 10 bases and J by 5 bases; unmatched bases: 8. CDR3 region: CATSLAGGRETQYF. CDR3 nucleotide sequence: TGTGCCACCTCTCTAGCGGGGGGGCGGGAGACCCAGTACTTC.

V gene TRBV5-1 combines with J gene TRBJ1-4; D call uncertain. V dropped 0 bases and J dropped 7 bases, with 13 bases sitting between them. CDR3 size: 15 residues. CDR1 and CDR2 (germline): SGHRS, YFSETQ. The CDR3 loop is CASSLGTGLGEKLFF. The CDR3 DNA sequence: TGCGCCAGCAGCTTGGGGACGGGGTTGGGTGAAAAACTGTTTTTT.

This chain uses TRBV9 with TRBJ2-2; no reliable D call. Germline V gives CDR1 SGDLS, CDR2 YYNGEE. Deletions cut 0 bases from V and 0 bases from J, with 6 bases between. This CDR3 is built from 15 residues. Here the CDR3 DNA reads TGTGCCAGCAGCGTAGTTCCAACGAACACCGGGGAGCTGTTTTTT. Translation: CASSVVPTNTGELFF.

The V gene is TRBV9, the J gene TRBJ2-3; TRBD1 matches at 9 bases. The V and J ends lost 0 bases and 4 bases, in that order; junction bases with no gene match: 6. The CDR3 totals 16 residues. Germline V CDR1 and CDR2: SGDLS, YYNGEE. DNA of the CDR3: TGTGCCAGCAGCGTAGCCAGGACAGGGGTCCCAGATACGCAGTATTTT. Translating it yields CASSVARTGVPDTQYF.

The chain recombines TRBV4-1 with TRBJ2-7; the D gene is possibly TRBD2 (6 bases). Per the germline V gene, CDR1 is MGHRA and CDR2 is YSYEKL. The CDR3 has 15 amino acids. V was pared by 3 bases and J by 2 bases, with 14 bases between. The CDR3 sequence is CASSHGRGNTYEQYF. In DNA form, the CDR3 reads TGCGCCAGCAGCCACGGACGGGGGAACACCTACGAGCAGTACTTC.

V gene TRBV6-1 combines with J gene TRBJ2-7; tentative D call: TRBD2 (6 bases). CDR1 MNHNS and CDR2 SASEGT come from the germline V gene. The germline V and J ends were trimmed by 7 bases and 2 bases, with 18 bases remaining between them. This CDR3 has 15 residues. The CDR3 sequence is CASNTGEVRTYEQYF. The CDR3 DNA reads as TGTGCCAGCAACACGGGGGAGGTCCGTACCTACGAGCAGTACTTC.

Here the CDR3 DNA reads TGCGCCAGCAGCCAACCGTCGGTGGTCCCGTACAATGAGCAGTTCTTC. This translates into CASSQPSVVPYNEQFF. V is TRBV4-1 and J is TRBJ2-1, with D unclear. V was pared by 2 bases and J by 4 bases, with 15 bases between. This CDR3 spans 16 amino acids. CDR1 and CDR2 from the germline V gene are MGHRA and YSYEKL.

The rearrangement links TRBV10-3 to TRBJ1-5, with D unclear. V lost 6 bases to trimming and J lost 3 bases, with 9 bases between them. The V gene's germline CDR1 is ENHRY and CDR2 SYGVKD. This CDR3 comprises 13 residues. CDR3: CAISPTFNQPQHF. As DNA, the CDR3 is TGTGCCATCAGCCCGACTTTCAATCAGCCCCAGCATTTT.

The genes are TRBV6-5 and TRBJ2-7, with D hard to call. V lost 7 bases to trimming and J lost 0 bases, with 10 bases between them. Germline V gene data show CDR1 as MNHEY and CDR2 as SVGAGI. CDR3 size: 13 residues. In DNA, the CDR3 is TGTGCCAGCACGGATAGGAGCTCCTACGAGCAGTACTTC. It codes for CASTDRSSYEQYF.

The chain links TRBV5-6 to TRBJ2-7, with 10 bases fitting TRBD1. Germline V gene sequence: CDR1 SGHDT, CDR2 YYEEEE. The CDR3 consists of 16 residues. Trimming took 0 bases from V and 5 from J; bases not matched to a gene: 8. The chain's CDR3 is CASSLAKTGGRNEQYF. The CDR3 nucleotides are TGTGCCAGCAGCTTGGCTAAGACAGGGGGCAGGAACGAGCAGTACTTC.

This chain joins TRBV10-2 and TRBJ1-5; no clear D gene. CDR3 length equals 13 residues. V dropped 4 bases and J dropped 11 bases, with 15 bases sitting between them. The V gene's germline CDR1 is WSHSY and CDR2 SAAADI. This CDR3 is CASSGPSVYAQHF. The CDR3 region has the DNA TGCGCCAGCAGTGGGCCCTCCGTTTATGCCCAGCATTTT.

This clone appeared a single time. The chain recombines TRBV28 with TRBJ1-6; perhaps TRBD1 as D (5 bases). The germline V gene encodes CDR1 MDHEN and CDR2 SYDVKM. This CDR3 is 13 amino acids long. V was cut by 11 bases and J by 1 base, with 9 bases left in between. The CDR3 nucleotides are TGTGCCGGGGGGGGTTCCTATAATTCACCCCTCCACTTT. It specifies CAGGGSYNSPLHF. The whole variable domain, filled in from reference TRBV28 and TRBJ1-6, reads DVKVTQSSRYLVKRTGEKVFLECVQDMDHENMFWYRQDPGLGLRLIYFSYDVKMKEKGDIPEGYSVSREKKERFSLILESASTNQTSMYLCAGGGSYNSPLHFGNGTRLTVT.

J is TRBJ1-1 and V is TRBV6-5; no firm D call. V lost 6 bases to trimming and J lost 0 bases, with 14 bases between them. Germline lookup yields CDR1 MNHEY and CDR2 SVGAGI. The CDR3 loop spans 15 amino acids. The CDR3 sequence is CASRLTTGLNTEAFF. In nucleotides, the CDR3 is TGTGCCAGCAGGCTCACTACGGGATTGAACACTGAAGCTTTCTTT.

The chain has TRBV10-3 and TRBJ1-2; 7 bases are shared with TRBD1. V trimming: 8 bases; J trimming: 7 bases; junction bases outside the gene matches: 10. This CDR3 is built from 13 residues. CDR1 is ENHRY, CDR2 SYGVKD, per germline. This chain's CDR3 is CAIGGRGRCGYTF. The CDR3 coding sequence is TGTGCCATCGGTGGAAGGGGGCGATGTGGCTACACCTTC.